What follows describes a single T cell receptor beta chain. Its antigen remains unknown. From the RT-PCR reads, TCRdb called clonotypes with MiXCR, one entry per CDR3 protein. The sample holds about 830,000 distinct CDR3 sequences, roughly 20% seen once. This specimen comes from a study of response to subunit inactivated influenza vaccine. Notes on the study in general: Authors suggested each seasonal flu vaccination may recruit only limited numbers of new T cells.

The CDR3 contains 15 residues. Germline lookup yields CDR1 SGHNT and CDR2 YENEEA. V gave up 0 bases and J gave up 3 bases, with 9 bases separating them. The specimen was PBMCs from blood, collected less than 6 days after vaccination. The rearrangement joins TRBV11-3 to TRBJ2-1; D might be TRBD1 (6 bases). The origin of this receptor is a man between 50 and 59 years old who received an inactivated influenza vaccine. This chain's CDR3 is CASSLEGRGYNEQFF. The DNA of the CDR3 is TGTGCCAGCAGCTTAGAGGGCAGGGGCTACAATGAGCAGTTCTTC.